This TCR beta chain stems from a study of glioma-infiltrating T cells. The iRepertoire nested amplicon-rescue multiplex PCR amplified TCR alpha and beta CDR3s from RNA. For one-step reverse transcription and amplification, roughly 95-400 ng of tissue mRNA or PBMC total RNA was used. TCRdb reprocessed the multiplex PCR reads with MiXCR, giving one entry per CDR3 protein. This repertoire shows some 18,000 distinct CDR3 sequences, 58% found once; its top ten account for roughly 40%. Study results and limitations: Gliomas, especially low-grade, showed above-expected tissue-blood divergence; non-neoplastic patients showed below.

This clonotype was observed once. Its antigen is not identified. Source material: glioma tissue, nonneoplastic brain tissue, or PBMCs (not recorded which). The clonotype comes from a human donor with low-grade glioma or glioblastoma, undergoing nonglioma brain surgery, or in good health (not recorded which).

The CDR3 spells CSARDRHYGYTF. CDR3 nucleotide sequence: TGCAGTGCTAGGGACAGACACTATGGCTACACCTTC. This chain uses TRBV20-1 with TRBJ1-2; perhaps TRBD1 as D (6 bases). Germline V gene lookup returns CDR1 DFQATT and CDR2 SNEGSKA (reference sequence). The CDR3 spans 12 residues. V was cut by 3 bases and J by 3 bases, with 8 bases left in between.